This passage covers 26 T cell receptor beta chains from one sample sequenced in a study of Tregs in tolerant kidney transplant recipients. Sequencing was performed with immunoSEQ multiplex PCR; in TCRdb, only in-frame clones are kept and a portion is missing. The table for this sample gives around 10,000 clones. The nonmyeloablative bone marrow transplants came from related graft donors, with transient mixed chimerism. The starting material was CD8+ T cells from blood (PBMCs), obtained 24 months after the transplant. These receptor sequences come from a human patient who received a combined kidney and bone marrow transplant. The graft donor may be the source of some T cells.

Remarks on this clone: The observed sequence ends 3 residues before the CDR3 terminus, with the missing tail filled in from the germline J gene. The chain joins TRBV7-9 to TRBJ2-7, with 10 bases matching TRBD1. This CDR3 comprises 15 residues. V was clipped by 4 bases and J by 2 bases; unmatched bases: 5. CDR1 and CDR2 (germline): SEHNR, FQNEAQ (reference sequence). The covered CDR3 bases are TGTGCCAGCAGCTCAAGGGACAGGGGCGCCTACGAG. This encodes CASSSRDRGAYE. The whole CDR3 protein is CASSSRDRGAYEQYF.

Points on this clone: The read gets to within 3 residues of the CDR3 end, and the germline J gene fills in the rest. The rearrangement uses TRBV6-1 and TRBJ2-1; D is perhaps TRBD2 (6 bases). There are 14 residues in the CDR3. Per the germline V gene, CDR1 is MNHNS and CDR2 is SASEGT. Trimming stripped 4 bases from V and 7 bases from J, with 14 bases between. Incomplete CDR3 DNA: TGTGCCAGCAGTGGTAGCGGCCTCGGGAATGAG. Its protein is CASSGSGLGNE. In full, the CDR3 reads CASSGSGLGNEQFF.

Concerning this clone: The read ends 3 residues before the CDR3 terminus; that terminus is restored from the germline J gene. The chain uses TRBV7-9 and TRBJ2-7, with a weak D call TRBD1 (6 bases). Per the germline V gene, CDR1 is SEHNR and CDR2 is FQNEAQ (reference sequence). This CDR3 contains 13 residues. V was shortened by 5 bases and J by 4 bases, with 12 bases between the two germline ends. The sequenced CDR3 bases are TGTGCCAGCAGCCCCCGGGACAAGTACGAG. This encodes CASSPRDKYE. The whole CDR3 sequence is CASSPRDKYEQYF.

Of note for this clone: The CDR3 end falls 3 residues outside the read, so it is completed with the germline J gene. The chain uses TRBV5-1 and TRBJ2-7, with D possibly TRBD2 on 5 matching bases. Trimming removed 3 bases at V and 2 bases at J, with 12 bases between. Germline lookup yields CDR1 SGHRS and CDR2 YFSETQ. There are 14 residues in the CDR3. The DNA read from the CDR3 is TGCGCCAGCAGCTCGGGGATGAATACCTACGAG. Translation: CASSSGMNTYE. The whole CDR3 sequence reads CASSSGMNTYEQYF.

Notes on this clone: The read comes to an end 3 residues before the CDR3 does, leaving the germline J gene to fill in the end. This rearrangement joins TRBV19 to TRBJ2-7; TRBD2 matches 9 bases. Germline V CDR1 and CDR2: LNHDA, SQIVND (reference sequence). There are 15 residues in the CDR3. J gave up 0 bases and V 6 bases, and 6 bases lay outside the gene matches. The sequenced CDR3 bases are TGTGCCAGTAGCTTTAGCGGGAGCCTCTCCTACGAG. It translates to CASSFSGSLSYE. The whole CDR3 protein is CASSFSGSLSYEQYF.

With respect to this clone: With the read ending 3 residues before the CDR3 end, the germline J gene is used to fill in that end. The rearrangement joins TRBV19 to TRBJ1-1; TRBD1 is a possible D gene (6 bases). The CDR3 is made up of 13 amino acids. Germline CDR1 LNHDA, CDR2 SQIVND (reference sequence). Trimming stripped 5 bases from V and 3 bases from J, with 10 bases between. The DNA read from the CDR3 is TGTGCCAGTAGTCACAGGGTGTACACTGAA. Encoded protein: CASSHRVYTE. The whole CDR3 protein is CASSHRVYTEAFF.

Of note for this clone: The missing CDR3 end, 3 residues past where the read stops, is filled in from the germline J gene. The chain recombines TRBV4-1 with TRBJ2-3; D is perhaps TRBD1 or TRBD2 (6 bases each). CDR1 is MGHRA and CDR2 is YSYEKL in the germline V gene. This CDR3 has 15 amino acids. V lost 1 base to trimming and J lost 4 bases, with 12 bases between them. The CDR3: CASSQVEGDADTQYF. The CDR3 DNA, read in part, is TGCGCCAGCAGCCAAGTGGAGGGGGACGCAGATACG.

On this clone: The read ends 3 residues shy of where the CDR3 ends; the end is completed using the germline J gene. The rearrangement joins TRBV7-3 to TRBJ2-3; 12 nucleotides match TRBD2. Germline trimming cut 5 bases from V and 2 bases from J; bases unmatched to any gene: 5. This CDR3 is 16 amino acids long. Germline V CDR1 and CDR2: SGHTA, FQGTGA. The CDR3 sequence: CASSPGLAGPTDTQYF. The DNA read from the CDR3 is TGTGCCAGCAGCCCCGGACTAGCGGGGCCCACAGATACG.

Of note for this clone: The CDR3 is cut off 3 residues early in the read; its end comes from the germline J gene. The rearrangement links TRBV19 to TRBJ2-5; D unclear. V lost 10 bases and J 5 bases, leaving 17 bases between the germline ends. The length of the CDR3 is 13 residues. The V gene's germline CDR1 is LNHDA and CDR2 SQIVND (reference sequence). The CDR3 DNA, read in part, is TGTGCCACCATAGGCCCTAGGCGGGAGACC. Amino acid sequence: CATIGPRRET. The entire CDR3 protein reads CATIGPRRETQYF.

As to this clone: Read data end 3 residues before the CDR3 end; the end is taken from the germline J gene. The chain has TRBV30 and TRBJ2-7, with 7 bases matching TRBD1. CDR3 length: 12 amino acids. Germline V lookup: CDR1 GTSNPN, CDR2 SVGIG (reference sequence). The ends lost 1 base at V and 4 bases at J; junction bases unmatched: 1. Partial CDR3 DNA: TGTGCCTGGAGTGCGACAGGGTACGAG. Its translation is CAWSATGYE. The full CDR3 is CAWSATGYEQYF.

The DNA read from the CDR3 is TGTGCCAGCAGGGACAGGGCCTCCTACGAG. Amino acid sequence: CASRDRASYE. The full CDR3 protein reads CASRDRASYEQYF. This rearrangement joins TRBV11-2 to TRBJ2-7; 8 bases are a match to TRBD1. The read terminates 3 residues before the CDR3 end, so the remaining end is supplied by the germline J gene. Germline V gene sequence: CDR1 SGHAT, CDR2 FQNNGV. V lost 6 bases and J lost 0; bases outside the gene matches: 1. CDR3 size: 13 residues.

Comments on this clone: The read comes to an end 3 residues before the CDR3 does, leaving the germline J gene to fill in the end. The rearrangement uses TRBV5-8 and TRBJ2-5, with 11 bases fitting TRBD2. This CDR3 comprises 15 residues. V was pared by 2 bases and J by 4 bases, with 4 bases of the junction left unmatched. The germline V gene has CDR1 SGHTS and CDR2 YDEGEE. The CDR3 bases that were read are TGTGCCAGCAGCTTCGCCGGACTAGCGGGAGAGACC. Its translation: CASSFAGLAGET. The whole CDR3 sequence is CASSFAGLAGETQYF.

Concerning this clone: Read data end 3 residues before the CDR3 end; the end is taken from the germline J gene. The rearrangement joins TRBV20-1 to TRBJ2-2, with D maybe TRBD1 (6 bases). Germline V gene data show CDR1 as DFQATT and CDR2 as SNEGSKA (reference sequence). V was clipped by 5 bases and J by 2 bases, with 15 bases between them. The CDR3 consists of 15 residues. The CDR3 here is CSALTATGNTGELFF. Partial CDR3 DNA: TGCAGTGCTCTAACAGCGACAGGAAACACCGGGGAG.

In regard to this clone: The CDR3 is cut off 3 residues early in the read; its end comes from the germline J gene. This chain connects TRBV5-1 to TRBJ2-1; D is unclear. Germline values: CDR1 SGHRS, CDR2 YFSETQ. This CDR3 has 16 residues. V was clipped by 0 bases and J by 6 bases, with 16 bases between them. Here the CDR3 reads CASSLAGLVAFNEQFF. The part of the CDR3 DNA that was read is TGCGCCAGCAGCTTGGCCGGTCTAGTGGCCTTCAATGAG.

Details on this clone: The CDR3 end falls 3 residues outside the read, so it is completed with the germline J gene. V usage is TRBV5-1 and J usage is TRBJ2-3, with 8 bases matching TRBD1. CDR3 length: 18 amino acids. V dropped 5 bases and J dropped 4; count of bases not matched to a gene: 18. Germline V lookup: CDR1 SGHRS, CDR2 YFSETQ. CDR3 residues: CASRGQVTGTILPDTQYF. The sequenced CDR3 bases are TGCGCCAGCAGGGGACAGGTCACCGGGACCATCCTCCCAGATACG. Full variable domain (missing parts from reference TRBV5-1 and TRBJ2-3): KAGVTQTPRYLIKTRGQQVTLSCSPISGHRSVSWYQQTPGQGLQFLFEYFSETQRNKGNFPGRFSGRQFSNSRSEMNVSTLELGDSALYLCASRGQVTGTILPDTQYFGPGTRLTVL.

Of note for this clone: The read finishes 3 residues shy of the CDR3 end, and the germline J gene is used to complete it. The chain employs TRBV19 and TRBJ2-3; D call uncertain. The germline gives CDR1 LNHDA, CDR2 SQIVND (reference sequence). This CDR3 is built from 15 residues. Trimming removed 3 bases from V and 4 bases from J, with 14 bases in between. CDR3 bases read: TGTGCCAGTAGTATTGTCGGTTTAAGTTCAGATACG. This codes for CASSIVGLSSDT. The whole CDR3 protein reads CASSIVGLSSDTQYF.

With regard to this clone: Read coverage stops 3 residues before the CDR3 terminus; the germline J gene supplies the remainder. The V call is TRBV7-2, the J call TRBJ1-1; TRBD1 matches 8 bases. Losses at the gene ends were 3 bases for V and 3 bases for J; bases not matched to a gene: 6. CDR3 length equals 15 residues. Germline loops: CDR1 SGHTA, CDR2 FQGNSA. The CDR3 loop reads CASSFVGTGDTEAFF. The sequenced CDR3 bases are TGTGCCAGCAGCTTCGTCGGGACAGGAGACACTGAA.

As for this clone: The CDR3 is cut off 3 residues early in the read; its end comes from the germline J gene. This chain connects TRBV19 to TRBJ1-1; D uncertain. The CDR3 runs to 13 residues. CDR1 is LNHDA and CDR2 is SQIVND in the germline V gene (reference sequence). V lost 5 bases and J 6 bases, leaving 13 bases between the germline ends. The sequenced CDR3 bases are TGTGCCAGTAGTCTGACAACCGGGGCTGAA. Translated: CASSLTTGAE. The whole CDR3 reads CASSLTTGAEAFF.

Partial CDR3 DNA: TGCAGCGTCGATTGGACAGGGGGTGCCTACGAG. It encodes CSVDWTGGAYE. The full CDR3 reads CSVDWTGGAYEQYF. The genes are TRBV29-1 and TRBJ2-7; 10 positions agree with TRBD1. The read finishes 3 residues shy of the CDR3 end, and the germline J gene is used to complete it. This CDR3 is built from 14 residues. Germline CDR1 is SQVTM and CDR2 is ANQGSEA. V was pared by 6 bases and J by 2 bases, with 7 bases of the junction left unmatched.

Remarks on this clone: The read comes to an end 3 residues before the CDR3 does, leaving the germline J gene to fill in the end. V and J are TRBV19 and TRBJ2-6, with D unresolved. Germline CDR1 LNHDA, CDR2 SQIVND (reference sequence). CDR3 length: 17 residues. The V end lost 0 bases, the J end lost 0 bases, and 9 bases lay between the germline ends. Incomplete CDR3 DNA: TGTGCCAGTAGTATAGAGGCGGTGTCCTCTGGGGCCAACGTC. Amino acid sequence: CASSIEAVSSGANV. The entire CDR3 sequence reads CASSIEAVSSGANVLTF.

CDR3 DNA (partial): TGTGCCAGCAGCTTCCATAGCGGGAGCGAATACAATGAG. The encoded protein is CASSFHSGSEYNE. The whole CDR3 is CASSFHSGSEYNEQFF. The V gene is TRBV7-3, the J gene TRBJ2-1; TRBD2 matches 9 bases. With the read ending 3 residues before the CDR3 end, the germline J gene is used to fill in that end. Looked up from germline, CDR1 is SGHTA and CDR2 is FQGTGA. This CDR3 has 16 residues. The V and J ends lost 3 bases and 4 bases, in that order; junction bases with no gene match: 7.

About this clone itself: The missing CDR3 end, 3 residues past where the read stops, is filled in from the germline J gene. V is TRBV19 and J is TRBJ2-7, with TRBD1 matching over 7 bases. V lost 6 bases and J lost 3; bases outside the gene matches: 5. Germline V lookup: CDR1 LNHDA, CDR2 SQIVND (reference sequence). The CDR3 has 13 residues. Here the CDR3 reads CASRKQGDYEQYF. CDR3 DNA, as far as it was read: TGTGCCAGTAGGAAGCAGGGGGACTACGAG. The full variable domain, in which reference TRBV19 and TRBJ2-7 provide the parts outside the CDR3, is DGGITQSPKYLFRKEGQNVTLSCEQNLNHDAMYWYRQDPGQGLRLIYYSQIVNDFQKGDIAEGYSVSREKKESFPLTVTSAQKNPTAFYLCASRKQGDYEQYFGPGTRLTVT.

As for this clone: Read data end 3 residues before the CDR3 end; the end is taken from the germline J gene. The chain recombines TRBV29-1 with TRBJ2-3; D might be TRBD2 (6 bases). The CDR3 totals 15 residues. Germline loops: CDR1 SQVTM, CDR2 ANQGSEA. V was cut by 0 bases and J by 0 bases, with 10 bases left in between. The CDR3 bases that were read are TGCAGCGTTGAAGATTACGGGACTAGCACAGATACG. It specifies CSVEDYGTSTDT. The whole CDR3 region reads CSVEDYGTSTDTQYF.

On this clone itself: The read terminates 3 residues before the CDR3 end, so the remaining end is supplied by the germline J gene. This chain uses TRBV4-2 with TRBJ1-2, with 11 bases that match TRBD1. Germline CDR1 and CDR2: LGHNA and YNFKEQ. The CDR3 extends over 15 amino acids. V trimming: 4 bases; J trimming: 2 bases; junction bases outside the gene matches: 3. Incomplete CDR3 DNA: TGTGCCAGCAGCCCCCGGACAGGGGGCAACTATGGC. It yields the protein CASSPRTGGNYG. The complete CDR3 reads CASSPRTGGNYGYTF.

As regards this clone: The CDR3 end lies 3 residues beyond the end of the read and is filled in from the germline J gene. The V call is TRBV29-1, the J call TRBJ2-3; 7 bases map to TRBD1. Germline V lookup: CDR1 SQVTM, CDR2 ANQGSEA. The CDR3 contains 10 residues. The covered CDR3 bases are TGCAGCGCCTGGGACAGTGCG. Translating gives CSAWDSA. The entire CDR3 reads CSAWDSAQYF.

Notes on this clone: The sequenced fragment ends 3 residues before the CDR3 boundary, so the rest is inferred from the germline J gene. The same CDR3 arises from other DNA sequences in this sample as well. The chain uses TRBV29-1 and TRBJ1-1, with D tentatively TRBD1 (5 bases). Trimming left V 4 bases short and J 1 base short, with 7 bases between. Per germline, CDR1 SQVTM and CDR2 ANQGSEA. This CDR3 has 12 amino acids. CDR3 DNA, as far as it was read: TGCAGCGTTGGACAGTCGAACACTGAA. Translation gives CSVGQSNTE. The CDR3 in full is CSVGQSNTEAFF.